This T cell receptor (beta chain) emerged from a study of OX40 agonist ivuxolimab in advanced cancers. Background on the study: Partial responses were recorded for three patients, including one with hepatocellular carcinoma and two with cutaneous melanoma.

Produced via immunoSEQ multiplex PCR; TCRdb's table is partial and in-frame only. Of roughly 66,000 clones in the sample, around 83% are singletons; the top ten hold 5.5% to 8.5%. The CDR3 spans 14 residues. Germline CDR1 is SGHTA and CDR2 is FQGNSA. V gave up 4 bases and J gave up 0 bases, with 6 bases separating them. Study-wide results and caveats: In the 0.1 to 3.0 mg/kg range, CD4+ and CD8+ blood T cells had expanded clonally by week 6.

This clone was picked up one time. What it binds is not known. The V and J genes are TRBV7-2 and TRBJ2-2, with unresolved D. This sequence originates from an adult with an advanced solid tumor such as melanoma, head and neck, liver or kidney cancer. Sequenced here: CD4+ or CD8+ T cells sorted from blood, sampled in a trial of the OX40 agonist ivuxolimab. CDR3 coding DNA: TGTGCCAGCAGCTCGACACCGAACACCGGGGAGCTGTTTTTT. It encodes CASSSTPNTGELFF.